Listed here is a single TCR beta chain. Its antigen is unidentified. The PCR was carried out with 60 Vbeta primers and 13 Jbeta primers. The repertoire was sequenced with immunoSEQ multiplex PCR; TCRdb's copy has only in-frame clones and lacks some. The data show roughly 120,000 clones, 81% seen once. V trimming: 5 bases; J trimming: 1 base; junction bases outside the gene matches: 3. The CDR3 has 14 residues. The germline V gene encodes CDR1 SGHAT and CDR2 FQNNGV. This sample is part of a study of cytomegalovirus exposure and HLA in healthy donors. Findings and limits, study-wide: The authors later found HLA-associated TCR beta chains more clonally expanded than equally common others. Presence/absence analyses supposed approximately even sequencing depth among donors. Earlier analysis looked at TCR beta V segments, and most were productive about 87% or about 30% of the time. A cluster of highly shared sequence variants was likely a sequencing artifact.

Sequences were obtained from PBMCs. The receptor was derived from a woman aged 40 to 50 in good health and CMV-seronegative. The V gene is TRBV11-2, the J gene TRBJ1-1; 8 bases fit TRBD1. This CDR3 reads CASSQGTGNTEAFF. CDR3 in DNA: TGTGCCAGCAGCCAGGGGACAGGGAACACTGAAGCTTTCTTT.